This TCR beta chain came from a study of T cell repertoires in cytomegalovirus infection. Study background: In public TCR beta signatures, there were indications of both CMV infection and matching HLA type.

One entry per CDR3 protein, called by TCRdb with MiXCR from the reads. This sample has almost 500,000 distinct CDR3 sequences, with 10% to 12% found just once. Points from the study as a whole: Totalled public TCR beta family frequency picked out people who carried CMV plus the relevant HLA. Predominance within the ex vivo response was attributable to HLA-C-restricted CMV-specific TCR beta clonotypes.

This clonotype was seen ten or more times. Its antigen remains unknown. The germline gives CDR1 MNHEY, CDR2 SVGEGT. The CDR3 is 17 residues long. Deletions cut 2 bases from V and 1 base from J, with 15 bases between. The TCR sequence derives from a human donor in good health (CMV status not recorded). Some clones in this sample may be carry-over from other donors' samples. The sample taken for sequencing was PBMCs. The chain is built from TRBV6-2 or TRBV6-3 and TRBJ1-5; D unresolved. CDR3 amino acids: CASSYVSRGRSNQPQHF. CDR3 coding DNA: TGTGCCAGCAGTTACGTGAGTCGAGGTAGAAGCAATCAGCCCCAGCATTTT.